Below are 2 T cell receptor beta chains sequenced from a single sample in a study of cytomegalovirus exposure and HLA in healthy donors. Here immunoSEQ multiplex PCR was the method, and the copy in TCRdb shows in-frame clones only, minus some. The sample gives 250,000 to 350,000 clones, around 87% of which show up once; roughly 1.2% is in the top ten. The sample was PBMCs. These receptors originate from a woman in her 30s in good health and CMV-seropositive.

This chain joins TRBV27 and TRBJ2-1, with 10 bases fitting TRBD1. CDR1 is MNHEY, CDR2 SMNVEV, per germline (reference sequence). V shed 5 bases, J shed 7 bases, and the junction held 5 bases outside the gene matches. The CDR3 extends over 14 amino acids. The CDR3 sequence is CASSPRDRGNEQFF. CDR3 coding DNA: TGTGCCAGCAGTCCACGGGACAGGGGAAATGAGCAGTTCTTC.

This sequence joins TRBV7-2 and TRBJ1-2; D is ambiguous. This CDR3 has 15 amino acids. The germline gives CDR1 SGHTA, CDR2 FQGNSA. Trimming shortened V by 2 bases and J by 1 base, and 11 bases separated the two germline ends. The CDR3 coding sequence is TGTGCCAGCAGCTTATTACAGTTTTATAACTATGGCTACACCTTC. Translated: CASSLLQFYNYGYTF. The full variable domain, its missing parts supplied by reference TRBV7-2 and TRBJ1-2, is GAGVSQSPSNKVTEKGKDVELRCDPISGHTALYWYRQSLGQGLEFLIYFQGNSAPDKSGLPSDRFSAERTGGSVSTLTIQRTQQEDSAVYLCASSLLQFYNYGYTFGSGTRLTVV.